This T cell receptor beta chain was obtained from a study of CD8 T cells in ankylosing spondylitis. Whole-study findings and limits: Within matched ankylosing spondylitis synovial fluid, disease-linked clones were reportedly significantly enriched. Some of these motif variants have turned up before, in reports on reactive arthritis synovial fluid and blood. Among TCR beta sequences, a motif of several highly homologous variants appeared characteristic of ankylosing spondylitis blood.

TCRdb recomputed calls from the 5' RACE reads with MiXCR, one row per CDR3 protein. Of 290,000 or so distinct CDR3 sequences listed, around 21% are singletons. This clonotype was observed a few times. What it binds is unknown. This CDR3 is built from 14 residues. Trimming took 4 bases from V and 6 from J; bases not matched to a gene: 8. CDR1 and CDR2 (germline): SGHDT, YYEEEE. The sequenced sample was blood, either unsorted or a sorted T cell fraction (not recorded which). V gene TRBV5-6 combines with J gene TRBJ2-7, with TRBD1 matching 9 bases. The clonotype was recovered from a female donor with ankylosing spondylitis or in good health (not recorded which). The CDR3 here is CASSAGQGSGEQYF. DNA for the CDR3: TGTGCCAGCAGCGCCGGACAGGGGTCTGGCGAGCAGTACTTC.